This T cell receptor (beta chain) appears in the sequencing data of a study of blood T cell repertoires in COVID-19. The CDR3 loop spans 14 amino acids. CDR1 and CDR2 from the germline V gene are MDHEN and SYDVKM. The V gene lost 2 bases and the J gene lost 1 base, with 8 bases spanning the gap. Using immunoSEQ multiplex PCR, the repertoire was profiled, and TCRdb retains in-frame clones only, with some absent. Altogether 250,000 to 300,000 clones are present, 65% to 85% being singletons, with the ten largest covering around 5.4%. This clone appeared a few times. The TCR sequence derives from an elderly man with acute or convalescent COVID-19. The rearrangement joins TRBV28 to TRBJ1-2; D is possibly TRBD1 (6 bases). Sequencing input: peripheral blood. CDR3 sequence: CASSLGQHNYGYTF. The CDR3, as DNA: TGTGCCAGCAGTTTAGGACAGCATAACTATGGCTACACCTTC.